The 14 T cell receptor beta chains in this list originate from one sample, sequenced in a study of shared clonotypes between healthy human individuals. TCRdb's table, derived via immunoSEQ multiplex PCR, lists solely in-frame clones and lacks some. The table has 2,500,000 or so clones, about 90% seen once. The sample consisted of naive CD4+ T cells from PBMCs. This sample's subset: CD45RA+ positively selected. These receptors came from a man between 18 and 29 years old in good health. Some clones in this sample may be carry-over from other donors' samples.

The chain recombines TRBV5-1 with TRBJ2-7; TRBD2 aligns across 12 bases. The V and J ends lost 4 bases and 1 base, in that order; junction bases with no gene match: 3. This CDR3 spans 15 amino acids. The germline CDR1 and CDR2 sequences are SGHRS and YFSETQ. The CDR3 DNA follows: TGCGCCAGCAGCACAACTAGCGGGGGGTCCTACGAGCAGTACTTC. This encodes CASSTTSGGSYEQYF.

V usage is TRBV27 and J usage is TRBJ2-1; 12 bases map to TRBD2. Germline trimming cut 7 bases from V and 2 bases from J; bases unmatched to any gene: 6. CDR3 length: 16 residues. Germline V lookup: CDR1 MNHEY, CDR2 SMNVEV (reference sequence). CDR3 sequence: CASNGLAGRPYNEQFF. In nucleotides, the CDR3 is TGTGCCAGCAACGGACTAGCGGGACGTCCCTACAATGAGCAGTTCTTC.

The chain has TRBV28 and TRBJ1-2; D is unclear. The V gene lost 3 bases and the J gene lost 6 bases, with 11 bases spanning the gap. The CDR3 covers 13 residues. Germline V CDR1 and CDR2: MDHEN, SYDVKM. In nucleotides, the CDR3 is TGTGCCAGCAGTTTCGGTACGGTGAATGGCTACACCTTC. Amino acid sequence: CASSFGTVNGYTF.

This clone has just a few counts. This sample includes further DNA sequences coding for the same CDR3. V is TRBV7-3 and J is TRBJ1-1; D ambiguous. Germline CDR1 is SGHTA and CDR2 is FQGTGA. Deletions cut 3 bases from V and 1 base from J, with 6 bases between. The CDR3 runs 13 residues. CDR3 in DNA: TGTGCCAGCAGCTTGGAGAGGAACACTGAAGCTTTCTTT. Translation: CASSLERNTEAFF.

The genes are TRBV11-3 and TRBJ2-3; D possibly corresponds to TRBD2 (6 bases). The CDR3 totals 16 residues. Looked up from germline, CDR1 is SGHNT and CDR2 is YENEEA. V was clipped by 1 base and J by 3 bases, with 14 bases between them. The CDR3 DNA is TGTGCCAGCAGCTTAGGCTTGGCTAGCGATACAGATACGCAGTATTTT. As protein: CASSLGLASDTDTQYF.

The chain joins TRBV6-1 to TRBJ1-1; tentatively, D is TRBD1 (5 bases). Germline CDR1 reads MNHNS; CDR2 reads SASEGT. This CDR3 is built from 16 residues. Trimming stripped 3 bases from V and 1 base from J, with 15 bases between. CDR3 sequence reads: CASSETRGRRNTEAFF. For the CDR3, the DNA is TGTGCCAGCAGTGAGACGCGGGGCAGACGGAACACTGAAGCTTTCTTT.

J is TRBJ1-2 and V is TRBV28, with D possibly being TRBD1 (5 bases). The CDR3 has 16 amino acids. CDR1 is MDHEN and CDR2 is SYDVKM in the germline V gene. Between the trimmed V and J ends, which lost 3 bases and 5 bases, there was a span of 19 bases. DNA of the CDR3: TGTGCCAGCAGTTTTAGTGGGAGTAGGGGCCAATATGGCTACACCTTC. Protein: CASSFSGSRGQYGYTF.

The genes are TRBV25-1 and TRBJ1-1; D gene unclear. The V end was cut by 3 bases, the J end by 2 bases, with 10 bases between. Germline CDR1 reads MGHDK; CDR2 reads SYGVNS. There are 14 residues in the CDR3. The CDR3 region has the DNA TGTGCCAGCAGTGAGCCAGCTTTAAACACTGAAGCTTTCTTT. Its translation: CASSEPALNTEAFF.

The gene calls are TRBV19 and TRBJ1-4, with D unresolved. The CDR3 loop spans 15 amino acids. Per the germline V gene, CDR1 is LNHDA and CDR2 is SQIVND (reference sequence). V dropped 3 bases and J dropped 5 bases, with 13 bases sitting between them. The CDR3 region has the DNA TGTGCCAGTAGTATTGGACGGGTCACCAATGAAAAACTGTTTTTT. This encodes CASSIGRVTNEKLFF.

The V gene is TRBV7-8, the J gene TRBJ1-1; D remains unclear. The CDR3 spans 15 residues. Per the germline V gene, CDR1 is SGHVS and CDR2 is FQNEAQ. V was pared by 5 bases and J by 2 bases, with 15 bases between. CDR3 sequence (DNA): TGTGCCAGCAGCCTCGGCAGCAGCGGTAACACTGAAGCTTTCTTT. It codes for CASSLGSSGNTEAFF.

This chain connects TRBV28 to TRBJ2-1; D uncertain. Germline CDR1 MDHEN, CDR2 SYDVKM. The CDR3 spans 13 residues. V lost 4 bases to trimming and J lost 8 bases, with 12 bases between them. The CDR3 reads CASSSSSRYEQFF. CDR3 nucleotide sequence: TGTGCCAGCAGTTCTTCCTCTAGGTATGAGCAGTTCTTC.

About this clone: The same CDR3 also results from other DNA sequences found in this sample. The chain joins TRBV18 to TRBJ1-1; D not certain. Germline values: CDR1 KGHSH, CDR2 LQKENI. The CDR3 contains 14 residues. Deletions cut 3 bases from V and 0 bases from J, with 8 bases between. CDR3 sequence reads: CASSPLGMNTEAFF. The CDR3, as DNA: TGTGCCAGCTCACCGTTGGGGATGAACACTGAAGCTTTCTTT.

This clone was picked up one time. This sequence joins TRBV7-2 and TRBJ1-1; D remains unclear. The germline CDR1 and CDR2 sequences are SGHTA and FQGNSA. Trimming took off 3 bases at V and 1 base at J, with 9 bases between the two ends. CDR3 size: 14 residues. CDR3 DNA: TGTGCCAGCAGCTTTCGACGGGAGAACACTGAAGCTTTCTTT. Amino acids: CASSFRRENTEAFF.

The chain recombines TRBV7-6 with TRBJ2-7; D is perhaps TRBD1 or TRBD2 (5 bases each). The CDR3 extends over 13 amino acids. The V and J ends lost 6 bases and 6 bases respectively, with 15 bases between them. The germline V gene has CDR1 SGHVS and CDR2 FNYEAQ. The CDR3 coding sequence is TGTGCCAGCAGTAGGGACCCCGAGGGCGAGCAGTACTTC. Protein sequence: CASSRDPEGEQYF.